This T cell receptor (beta chain) was profiled in a study of beta chain features in type 1 diabetes. As for this clone: No antigen is known for it.

The isolated RNA, all of it, was reverse transcribed, so expressed TCRB transcripts were what got sequenced. Data came from immunoSEQ multiplex PCR; TCRdb stores just in-frame clones and leaves some out. The data contain 130,000 or so clones, around a tenth of them singletons. The V and J ends lost 8 bases and 4 bases respectively, with 17 bases between them. The CDR3 length is 15 residues. Germline CDR1 SGHVS, CDR2 FNYEAQ. Study-wide findings and caveats: Patients with type 1 diabetes carried fewer insertions and had more deletions at their VDJ junctions. Patients showed naive, central memory and Treg TCRB repertoires that appeared more similar than those of healthy donors.

This TCR derives from a woman aged 40 to 50 in good health. The chain combines TRBV7-6 with TRBJ2-2; TRBD2 is a possible D gene (6 bases). The sample consisted of central memory CD4+ T cells from blood. In DNA, the CDR3 is TGTGCCAGCGGTGAAAGGCGGGATAGCACCGGGGAGCTGTTTTTT. Protein sequence: CASGERRDSTGELFF.